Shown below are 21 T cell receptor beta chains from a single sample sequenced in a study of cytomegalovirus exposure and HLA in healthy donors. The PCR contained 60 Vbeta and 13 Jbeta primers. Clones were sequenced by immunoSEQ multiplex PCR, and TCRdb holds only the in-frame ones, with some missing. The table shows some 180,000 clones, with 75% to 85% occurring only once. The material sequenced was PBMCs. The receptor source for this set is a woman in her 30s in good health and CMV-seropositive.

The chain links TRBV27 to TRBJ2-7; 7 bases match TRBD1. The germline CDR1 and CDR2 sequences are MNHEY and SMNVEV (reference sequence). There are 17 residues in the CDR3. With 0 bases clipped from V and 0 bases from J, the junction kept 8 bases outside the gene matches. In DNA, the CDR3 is TGTGCCAGCAGTTTATCCCTCTTGAGGGGGCCCTCCTACGAGCAGTACTTC. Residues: CASSLSLLRGPSYEQYF.

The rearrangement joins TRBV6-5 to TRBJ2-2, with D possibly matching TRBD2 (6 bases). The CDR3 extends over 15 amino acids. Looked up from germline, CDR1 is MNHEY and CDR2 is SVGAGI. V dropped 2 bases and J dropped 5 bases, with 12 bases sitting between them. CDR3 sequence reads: CASSYMGGPTGELFF. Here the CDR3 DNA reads TGTGCCAGCAGTTACATGGGGGGTCCTACCGGGGAGCTGTTTTTT.

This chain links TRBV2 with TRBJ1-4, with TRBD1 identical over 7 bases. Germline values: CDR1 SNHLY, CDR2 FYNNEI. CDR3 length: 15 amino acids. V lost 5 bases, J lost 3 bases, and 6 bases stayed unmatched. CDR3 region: CASSLPGQSNEKLFF. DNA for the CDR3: TGTGCCAGCAGTCTACCGGGACAGTCTAATGAAAAACTGTTTTTT.

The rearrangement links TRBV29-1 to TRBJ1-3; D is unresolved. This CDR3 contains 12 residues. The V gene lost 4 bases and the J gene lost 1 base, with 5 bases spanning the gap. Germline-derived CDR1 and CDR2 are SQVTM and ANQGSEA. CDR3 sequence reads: CSVAVSGNTIYF. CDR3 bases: TGCAGCGTTGCAGTTTCTGGAAACACCATATATTTT.

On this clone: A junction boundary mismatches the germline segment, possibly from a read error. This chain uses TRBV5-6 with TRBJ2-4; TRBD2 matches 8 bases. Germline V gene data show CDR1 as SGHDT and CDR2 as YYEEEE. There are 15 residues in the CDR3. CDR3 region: CASSPGGLAKNSQYF. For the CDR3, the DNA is TGTGCCAGCAGCCCGGGCGGACTAGCCAAAAACAGTCAGTACTTC.

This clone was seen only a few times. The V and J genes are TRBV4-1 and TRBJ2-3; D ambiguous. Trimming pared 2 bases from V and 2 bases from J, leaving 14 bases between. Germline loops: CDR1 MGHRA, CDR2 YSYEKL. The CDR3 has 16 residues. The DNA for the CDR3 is TGCGCCAGCAGCCAAAGCGCCCGGAGACTCACAGATACGCAGTATTTT. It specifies CASSQSARRLTDTQYF.

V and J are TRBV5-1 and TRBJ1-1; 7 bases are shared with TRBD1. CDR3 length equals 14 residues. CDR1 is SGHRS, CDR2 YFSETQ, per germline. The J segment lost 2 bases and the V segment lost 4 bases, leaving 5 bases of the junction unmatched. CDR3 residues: CASSGGQENTEAFF. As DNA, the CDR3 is TGCGCCAGCAGCGGAGGACAGGAAAACACTGAAGCTTTCTTT.

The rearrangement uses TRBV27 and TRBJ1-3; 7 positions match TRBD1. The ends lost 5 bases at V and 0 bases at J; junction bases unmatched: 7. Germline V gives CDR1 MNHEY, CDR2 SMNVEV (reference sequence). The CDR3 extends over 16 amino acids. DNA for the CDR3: TGTGCCAGCAGTCCAGGGGGGAGGCTCTCTGGAAACACCATATATTTT. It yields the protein CASSPGGRLSGNTIYF.

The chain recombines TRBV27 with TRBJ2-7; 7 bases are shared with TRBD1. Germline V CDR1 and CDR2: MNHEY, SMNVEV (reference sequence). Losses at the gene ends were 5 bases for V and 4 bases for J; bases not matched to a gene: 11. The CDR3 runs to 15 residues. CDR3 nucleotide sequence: TGTGCCAGCAGTCCTTTGGAAGGGGGCAGGTACGAGCAGTACTTC. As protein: CASSPLEGGRYEQYF.

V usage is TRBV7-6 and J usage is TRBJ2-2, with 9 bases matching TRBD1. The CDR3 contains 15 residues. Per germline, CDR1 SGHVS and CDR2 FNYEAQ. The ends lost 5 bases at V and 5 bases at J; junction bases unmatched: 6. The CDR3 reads CASSMGQGETGELFF. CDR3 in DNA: TGTGCCAGCAGCATGGGACAGGGAGAAACCGGGGAGCTGTTTTTT.

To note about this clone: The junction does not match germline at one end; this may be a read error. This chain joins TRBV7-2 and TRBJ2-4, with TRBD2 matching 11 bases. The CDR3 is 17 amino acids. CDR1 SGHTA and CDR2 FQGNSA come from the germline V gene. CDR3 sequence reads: CASSPRLAGNAKNSQYF. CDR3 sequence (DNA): TGTGCCAGCAGCCCCCGACTAGCGGGGAATGCCAAAAACAGTCAGTACTTC.

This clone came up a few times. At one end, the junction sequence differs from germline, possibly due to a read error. As DNA, the CDR3 is TGTTCCAGCAGCTTACCCGGGACAATCGCCTACGAGCAGTACTTC. It yields the protein CSSSLPGTIAYEQYF. V usage is TRBV7-9 and J usage is TRBJ2-7, with D maybe TRBD1 (6 bases). Germline assignment: CDR1 SEHNR and CDR2 FQNEAQ (reference sequence). The CDR3 is 15 residues long.

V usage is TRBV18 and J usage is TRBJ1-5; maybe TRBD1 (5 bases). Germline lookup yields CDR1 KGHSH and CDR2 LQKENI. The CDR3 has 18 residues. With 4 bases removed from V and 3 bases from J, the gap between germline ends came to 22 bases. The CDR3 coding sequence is TGTGCCAGCTCACTAAAGTCACAACAGGAAGGATTCAATCAGCCCCAGCATTTT. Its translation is CASSLKSQQEGFNQPQHF.

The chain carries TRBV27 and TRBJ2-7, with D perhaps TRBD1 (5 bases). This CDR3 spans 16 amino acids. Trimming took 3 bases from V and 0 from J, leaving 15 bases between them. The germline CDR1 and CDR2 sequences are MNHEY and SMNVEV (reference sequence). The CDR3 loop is CASSLWQGMGSYEQYF. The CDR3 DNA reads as TGTGCCAGCAGTTTGTGGCAGGGAATGGGCTCCTACGAGCAGTACTTC.

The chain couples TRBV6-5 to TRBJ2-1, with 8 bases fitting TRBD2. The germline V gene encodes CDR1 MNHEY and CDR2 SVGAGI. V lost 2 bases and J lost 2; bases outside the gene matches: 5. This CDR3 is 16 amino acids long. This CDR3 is CASSYRGRGAYNEQFF. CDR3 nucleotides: TGTGCCAGCAGTTACCGGGGGCGGGGGGCCTACAATGAGCAGTTCTTC.

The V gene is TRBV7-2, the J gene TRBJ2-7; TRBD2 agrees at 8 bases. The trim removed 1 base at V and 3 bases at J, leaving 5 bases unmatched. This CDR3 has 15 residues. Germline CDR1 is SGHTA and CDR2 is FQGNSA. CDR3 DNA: TGTGCCAGCAGCTTAGGTCCGGCGGGGGGCTACGAGCAGTACTTC. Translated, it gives CASSLGPAGGYEQYF. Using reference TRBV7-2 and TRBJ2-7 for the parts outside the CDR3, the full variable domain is GAGVSQSPSNKVTEKGKDVELRCDPISGHTALYWYRQSLGQGLEFLIYFQGNSAPDKSGLPSDRFSAERTGGSVSTLTIQRTQQEDSAVYLCASSLGPAGGYEQYFGPGTRLTVT.

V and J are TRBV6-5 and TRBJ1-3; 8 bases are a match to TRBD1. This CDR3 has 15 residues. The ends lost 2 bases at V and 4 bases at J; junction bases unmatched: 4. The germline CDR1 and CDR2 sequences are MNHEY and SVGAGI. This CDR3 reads CASSYDRGSGNTIYF. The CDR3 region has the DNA TGTGCCAGCAGTTACGACAGGGGTTCCGGAAACACCATATATTTT.

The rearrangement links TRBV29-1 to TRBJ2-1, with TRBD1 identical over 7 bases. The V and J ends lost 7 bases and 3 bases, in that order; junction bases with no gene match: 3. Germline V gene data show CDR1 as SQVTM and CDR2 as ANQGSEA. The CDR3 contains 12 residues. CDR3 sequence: CSADRNYNEQFF. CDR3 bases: TGCAGCGCGGACAGGAACTACAATGAGCAGTTCTTC.

The DNA of the CDR3 is TGTGCCAGCAGTGCCTCGAACAGTCGCACAGATACGCAGTATTTT. Translation gives CASSASNSRTDTQYF. The chain employs TRBV27 and TRBJ2-3; unclear D gene. Germline V gene lookup returns CDR1 MNHEY and CDR2 SMNVEV (reference sequence). V shed 5 bases and J shed 1 base, with 13 bases lying between them. This CDR3 is built from 15 residues.

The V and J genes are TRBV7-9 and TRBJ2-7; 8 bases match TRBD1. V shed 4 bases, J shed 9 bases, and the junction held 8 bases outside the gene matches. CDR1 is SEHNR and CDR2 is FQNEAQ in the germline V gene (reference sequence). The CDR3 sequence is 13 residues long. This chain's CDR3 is CASSSNGQGVQYF. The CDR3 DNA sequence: TGTGCCAGCAGCTCAAACGGACAGGGAGTGCAGTACTTC.

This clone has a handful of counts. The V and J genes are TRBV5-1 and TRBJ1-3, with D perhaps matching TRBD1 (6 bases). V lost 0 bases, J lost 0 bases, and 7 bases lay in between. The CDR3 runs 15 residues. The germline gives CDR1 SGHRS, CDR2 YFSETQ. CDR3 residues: CASSLGTASGNTIYF. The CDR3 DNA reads TGCGCCAGCAGCTTGGGGACAGCCTCTGGAAACACCATATATTTT.